The clone carrying this T cell receptor beta chain was seen a handful of times. Its target is not known. The record originates from a study of blood T cells in healthy people across ages. Broader study findings: In long-lived donors, naive CD4+ cell counts and diversity exceeded those of aged donors. Observed TCR beta diversity showed a strong correlation with the percentage of naive T cells as measured by flow cytometry.

This CDR3 has 14 residues. CDR1 MGHRA and CDR2 YSYEKL come from the germline V gene. V lost 3 bases to trimming and J lost 8 bases, with 16 bases between them. A second roughly 6 to 12 cycle PCR used barcoded and J-beta primers. TCRdb itself ran the 5' RACE reads through MiXCR, one entry per CDR3 protein. The data hold about 970,000 distinct CDR3 sequences, with just over 50% observed a single time. Sequencing was performed on blood. The sequence came from a woman aged 60 to 75 in good health. The chain links TRBV4-1 to TRBJ1-2; D might be TRBD1 (6 bases). CDR3 DNA: TGCGCCAGCAGCCAGCAACAGGGATTGGACGGCTACACCTTC. This translates into CASSQQQGLDGYTF.